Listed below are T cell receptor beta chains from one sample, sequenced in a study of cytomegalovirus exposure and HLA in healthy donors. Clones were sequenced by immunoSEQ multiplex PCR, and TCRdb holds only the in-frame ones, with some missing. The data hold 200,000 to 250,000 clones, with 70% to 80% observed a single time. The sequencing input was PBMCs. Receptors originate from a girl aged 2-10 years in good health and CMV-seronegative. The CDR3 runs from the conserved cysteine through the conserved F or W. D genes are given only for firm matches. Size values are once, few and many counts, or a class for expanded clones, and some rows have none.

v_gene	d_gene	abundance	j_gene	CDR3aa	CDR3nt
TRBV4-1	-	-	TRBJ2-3	CASSQDLALTDTQYF	TGCGCCAGCAGCCAAGATTTGGCTCTCACAGATACGCAGTATTTT
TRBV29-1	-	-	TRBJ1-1	CSVDTGLTEAFF	TGCAGCGTAGATACAGGTCTCACTGAAGCTTTCTTT
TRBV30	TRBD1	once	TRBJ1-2	CAWSRQGPQWGYTF	TGTGCCTGGTCTCGACAGGGCCCCCAGTGGGGCTACACCTTC
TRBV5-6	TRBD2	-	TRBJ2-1	CASSLSSGFYNEQFF	TGTGCCAGCAGCTTGTCTAGCGGCTTCTACAATGAGCAGTTCTTC
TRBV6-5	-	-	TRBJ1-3	CASSQQGPGGNTIYF	TGTGCCAGCAGTCAACAAGGGCCAGGGGGAAACACCATATATTTT
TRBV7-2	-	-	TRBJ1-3	CASSLDDRSGNTIYF	TGTGCCAGCAGCTTAGATGACAGGTCTGGAAACACCATATATTTT
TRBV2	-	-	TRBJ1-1	CASSEAFGGTEAFF	TGTGCCAGCAGTGAAGCGTTCGGGGGGACTGAAGCTTTCTTT
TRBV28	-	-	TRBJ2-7	CASSLVGYEQYF	TGTGCCAGCAGTTTGGTGGGCTACGAGCAGTACTTC
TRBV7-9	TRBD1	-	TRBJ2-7	CASSLERTGPYEQYF	TGTGCCAGCAGCTTAGAACGGACAGGGCCCTACGAGCAGTACTTC
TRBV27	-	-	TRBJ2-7	CASSREISGLYEQYF	TGTGCCAGCAGCCGCGAAATTTCAGGGCTCTACGAGCAGTACTTC
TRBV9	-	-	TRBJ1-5	CASSVGTIPNQPQHF	TGTGCCAGCAGCGTAGGAACAATCCCTAATCAGCCCCAGCATTTT
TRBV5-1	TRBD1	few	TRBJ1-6	CASSGGTANSPLHF	TGCGCCAGCAGTGGCGGGACAGCTAATTCACCCCTCCACTTT
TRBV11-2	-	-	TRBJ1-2	CASSLEGTGFSSGYTF	TGTGCCAGCAGCTTAGAGGGAACAGGGTTTAGCTCTGGCTACACCTTC
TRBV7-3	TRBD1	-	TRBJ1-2	CASSLTSGGGYTF	TGTGCCAGCAGCTTAACATCAGGGGGTGGCTACACCTTC
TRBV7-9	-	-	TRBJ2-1	CASSSRGHHNEQFF	TGTGCCAGCAGCTCCCGAGGGCACCACAATGAGCAGTTCTTC
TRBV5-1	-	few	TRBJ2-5	CASSPITGSQETQYF	TGCGCCAGCAGCCCTATAACCGGGAGCCAAGAGACCCAGTACTTC
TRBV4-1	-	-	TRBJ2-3	CASSQDWGGTLTQYF	TGCGCCAGCAGCCAAGATTGGGGCGGGACGTTAACGCAGTATTTT
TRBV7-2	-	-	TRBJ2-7	CASSLDSPFYEQYF	TGTGCCAGCAGCTTAGACAGCCCCTTTTACGAGCAGTACTTC
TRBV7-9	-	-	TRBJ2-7	CASSLRGSEDEQYF	TGTGCCAGCAGCTTAAGGGGTTCCGAGGACGAGCAGTACTTC
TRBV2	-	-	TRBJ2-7	CASARDTSYEQYF	TGTGCCAGCGCTCGGGACACCTCCTACGAGCAGTACTTC
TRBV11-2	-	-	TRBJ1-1	CASSLVPDTEAFF	TGTGCCAGCAGCTTAGTCCCCGACACTGAAGCTTTCTTT
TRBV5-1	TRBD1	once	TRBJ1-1	CASSLTPRGQTEAFF	TGCGCCAGCAGCTTGACCCCCAGGGGGCAAACTGAAGCTTTCTTT
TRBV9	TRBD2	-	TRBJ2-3	CASSPGSGVTDTQYF	TGTGCCAGCAGCCCAGGGAGCGGGGTCACAGATACGCAGTATTTT
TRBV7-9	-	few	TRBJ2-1	CASSNRETSSYNEQFF	TGTGCCAGCAGTAACCGGGAAACGAGCTCCTACAATGAGCAGTTCTTC
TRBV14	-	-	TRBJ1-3	CASSQGHTIYF	TGTGCCAGCAGCCAAGGGCACACCATATATTTT
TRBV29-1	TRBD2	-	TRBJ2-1	CSVDLREFSYNEQFF	TGCAGCGTTGATCTGCGGGAGTTCTCCTACAATGAGCAGTTCTTC
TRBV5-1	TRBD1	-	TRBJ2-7	CASSFDRGKHEQYF	TGCGCCAGCAGCTTCGACAGGGGAAAACACGAGCAGTACTTC
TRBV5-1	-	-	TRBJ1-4	CASSLVGAFATNEKLFF	TGCGCCAGCAGCTTGGTGGGAGCCTTTGCAACTAATGAAAAACTGTTTTTT
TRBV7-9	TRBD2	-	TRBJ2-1	CASSLAREIYYNEQFF	TGTGCCAGCAGCTTAGCGCGGGAGATTTACTACAATGAGCAGTTCTTC
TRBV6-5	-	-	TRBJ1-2	CASSYLTRVGHGYTF	TGTGCCAGCAGTTACCTCACCAGGGTTGGACATGGCTACACCTTC
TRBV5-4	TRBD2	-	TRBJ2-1	CASSPAGLRNEQFF	TGTGCCAGCAGCCCAGCGGGATTGAGGAATGAGCAGTTCTTC
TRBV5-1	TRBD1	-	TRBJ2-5	CASSFQGALMETQYF	TGCGCCAGCAGCTTCCAGGGGGCGCTGATGGAGACCCAGTACTTC
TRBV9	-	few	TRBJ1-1	CASLPPPTGNTEAFF	TGTGCCAGCCTCCCGCCCCCCACAGGGAACACTGAAGCTTTCTTT
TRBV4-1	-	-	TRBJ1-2	CASSQDLAGYTF	TGCGCCAGCAGCCAAGATTTGGCTGGCTACACCTTC
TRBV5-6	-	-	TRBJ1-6	CASSLGQRSSYNSPLHF	TGTGCCAGCAGCTTGGGACAGAGGAGCTCCTATAATTCACCCCTCCACTTT
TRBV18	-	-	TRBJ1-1	CASSLGTAEWEAFF	TGTGCCAGCTCACTAGGAACAGCTGAATGGGAAGCTTTCTTT
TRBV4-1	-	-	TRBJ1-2	CASSQGGRESTEGYTF	TGCGCCAGCAGCCAAGGGGGTCGGGAATCTACGGAGGGCTACACCTTC
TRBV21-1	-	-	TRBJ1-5	CASSKRVVGQINSNQPQHF	TGTGCCAGCAGCAAAAGGGTTGTGGGGCAAATAAATAGCAATCAGCCCCAGCATTTT
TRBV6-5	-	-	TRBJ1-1	CASSGERAEAFF	TGTGCCAGCTCAGGGGAACGGGCTGAAGCTTTCTTT
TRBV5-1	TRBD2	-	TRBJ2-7	CASSSPHSGGTLGEQYF	TGCGCCAGCAGCTCACCTCATAGCGGGGGAACATTGGGCGAGCAGTACTTC
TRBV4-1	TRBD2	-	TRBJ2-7	CASSRLLGLAGSYEQYF	TGCGCCAGCAGCCGCCTATTAGGGCTAGCGGGCTCCTACGAGCAGTACTTC
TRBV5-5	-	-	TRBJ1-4	CASSLGRQPQNEKLFF	TGTGCCAGCAGCTTGGGTAGACAGCCACAGAATGAAAAACTGTTTTTT
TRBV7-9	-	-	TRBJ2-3	CASSGGATRTDTQYF	TGTGCCAGCAGCGGAGGGGCTACTCGCACAGATACGCAGTATTTT
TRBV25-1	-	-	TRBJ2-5	CASSESRAGETQYF	TGTGCCAGCAGTGAATCCAGGGCAGGGGAGACCCAGTACTTC
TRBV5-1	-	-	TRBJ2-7	CASRPTPTGRSSYEQYF	TGCGCCAGCAGACCGACCCCTACAGGGCGAAGCTCCTACGAGCAGTACTTC
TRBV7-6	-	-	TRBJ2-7	CASSLDAGADEQYF	TGTGCCAGCAGCTTAGACGCAGGGGCCGACGAGCAGTACTTC
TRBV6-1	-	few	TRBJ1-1	CASRRQVNTEAFF	TGTGCCAGCAGAAGACAGGTGAACACTGAAGCTTTCTTT
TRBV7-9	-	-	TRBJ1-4	CSSSLLKGAATNEKLFF	TGTTCCAGCAGCTTATTGAAAGGGGCTGCAACTAATGAAAAACTGTTTTTT
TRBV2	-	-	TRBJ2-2	CASSTGKTGELFF	TGTGCCAGCAGTACAGGCAAGACCGGGGAGCTGTTTTTT
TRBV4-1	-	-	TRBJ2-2	CASSLPVGAGFNGELFF	TGCGCCAGCAGCCTTCCGGTTGGGGCAGGGTTTAACGGGGAGCTGTTTTTT
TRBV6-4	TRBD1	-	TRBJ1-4	CASSETGGAEKLFF	TGTGCCAGCAGTGAGACAGGGGGCGCAGAAAAACTGTTTTTT
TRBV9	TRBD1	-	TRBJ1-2	CASSTGQNYGYTF	TGTGCCAGCAGCACGGGACAGAACTATGGCTACACCTTC
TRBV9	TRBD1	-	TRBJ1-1	CASSAAIGGRRSFF	TGTGCCAGCAGCGCAGCAATAGGGGGCCGCCGATCTTTCTTT